A single TCR beta chain is shown here with its context. These data come from a study of cytomegalovirus exposure and HLA in healthy donors. Produced via immunoSEQ multiplex PCR; TCRdb's table is partial and in-frame only. This repertoire shows more than 300,000 clones, roughly 89% found once; its top ten account for around 0.8%. The CDR3 is 13 residues long. Germline V gene lookup returns CDR1 SQVTM and CDR2 ANQGSEA. Trimming at V came to 7 bases and at J to 10 bases, leaving 11 bases not matched to a gene. The specimen sequenced was PBMCs. This clonotype was sampled from a woman younger than 35 in good health and CMV-seronegative. The V and J genes are TRBV29-1 and TRBJ2-1; 9 nucleotides align to TRBD2. The CDR3 coding sequence is TGCAGCGCCTCCCCCGGGACTAGCATCGAGCAGTTCTTC. Translating it yields CSASPGTSIEQFF.